Below are 30 T cell receptor beta chains sequenced from a single sample in a study of T cells in Graves' hyperthyroidism and ophthalmopathy. Amplification targeted TCR beta CDR3 regions from RNA transcripts. TCR CDR3 underwent first-round RT-PCR with the HTBI primer set. TCRdb called the multiplex PCR reads again in MiXCR, with one record for every CDR3 protein. Among about 280,000 distinct CDR3 sequences listed, less than 30% were seen once. The specimen sequenced was blood. All receptors derive from a middle-aged man with Graves' hyperthyroidism that later progressed to Graves' ophthalmopathy.

This clonotype occurred many times. The chain carries TRBV29-1 and TRBJ1-1, with TRBD1 as a possible D gene (6 bases). Trimming stripped 4 bases from V and 7 bases from J, with 16 bases between. Germline loops: CDR1 SQVTM, CDR2 ANQGSEA. CDR3 length equals 13 residues. The CDR3 reads CSVGRRGLGEAFF. CDR3 DNA sequence: TGCAGCGTTGGGAGACGGGGGCTGGGTGAAGCTTTCTTT. Full variable domain (remainder filled in from reference TRBV29-1 and TRBJ1-1): SAVISQKPSRDICQRGTSLTIQCQVDSQVTMMFWYRQQPGQSLTLIATANQGSEATYESGFVIDKFPISRPNLTFSTLTVSNMSPEDSSIYLCSVGRRGLGEAFFGQGTRLTVV.

In its sample, this clonotype was seen many times. This chain links TRBV3-1 with TRBJ2-7; D gene unclear. Looked up from germline, CDR1 is LGHDT and CDR2 is YNNKEL (reference sequence). The CDR3 contains 12 residues. Between the trimmed V and J ends, which lost 1 base and 5 bases, there was a span of 6 bases. CDR3 in amino acids: CASSQVVDEQYF. Here the CDR3 DNA reads TGTGCCAGCAGCCAAGTTGTCGACGAGCAGTACTTC.

This clonotype was detected a few times. V is TRBV20-1 and J is TRBJ1-1, with D maybe TRBD1 (5 bases). Germline V CDR1 and CDR2: DFQATT, SNEGSKA (reference sequence). V shed 6 bases and J shed 1 base, with 9 bases lying between them. This CDR3 spans 12 amino acids. The CDR3, as DNA: TGCAGTGCAAAACAGGCGAACACTGAAGCTTTCTTT. This translates into CSAKQANTEAFF.

At least ten counts were recorded for this clonotype. The DNA of the CDR3 is TGTGCCAGCAGTTACTCGCCACCAGGAGGGGTGGCCAAAAACATTCAGTACTTC. Its translation: CASSYSPPGGVAKNIQYF. This chain links TRBV6-5 with TRBJ2-4; D possibly corresponds to TRBD2 (6 bases). Germline values: CDR1 MNHEY, CDR2 SVGAGI. CDR3 length equals 18 residues. The V end was cut by 0 bases, the J end by 1 base, with 16 bases between.

There are many counts of this clonotype. The chain is built from TRBV4-2 and TRBJ2-5; 8 positions match TRBD1. This CDR3 contains 15 residues. Losses at the gene ends were 1 base for V and 5 bases for J; bases not matched to a gene: 6. CDR1 and CDR2 (germline): LGHNA, YNFKEQ. Here the CDR3 reads CASSQGETGVETQYF. The DNA for the CDR3 is TGTGCCAGCAGCCAAGGGGAGACAGGGGTGGAGACCCAGTACTTC.

The chain has TRBV6-1 and TRBJ2-7, with no clear D. The germline CDR1 and CDR2 sequences are MNHNS and SASEGT. CDR3 length: 14 residues. The V end lost 1 base, the J end lost 4 bases, and 11 bases lay between the germline ends. CDR3 coding DNA: TGTGCCAGCAGTGAAGAGACAAGCATGTACGAGCAGTACTTC. This sequence encodes CASSEETSMYEQYF.

The table lists this clonotype with a few counts. The chain is built from TRBV6-1 and TRBJ1-2; possibly TRBD1 for D (5 bases). Germline values: CDR1 MNHNS, CDR2 SASEGT. The CDR3 is 15 amino acids. V gave up 0 bases and J gave up 4 bases, with 12 bases separating them. Written as DNA, the CDR3 is TGTGCCAGCAGTGAAGCTGGGGGGGACCCCTATGGCTACACCTTC. This encodes CASSEAGGDPYGYTF.

This chain connects TRBV7-3 to TRBJ2-6; tentative D call: TRBD1 (5 bases). Germline V gives CDR1 SGHTA, CDR2 FQGTGA. V lost 5 bases and J lost 2, with 7 bases in between. The CDR3 is made up of 14 amino acids. The CDR3 region is CASSPQAGANVLTF. DNA of the CDR3: TGTGCCAGCAGCCCACAGGCTGGGGCCAACGTCCTGACTTTC.

This clonotype was found many times. The chain has TRBV20-1 and TRBJ1-5; no reliable D call. Germline V gene data show CDR1 as DFQATT and CDR2 as SNEGSKA (reference sequence). This CDR3 is 16 amino acids long. Trimming shortened V by 0 bases and J by 7 bases, and 19 bases separated the two germline ends. CDR3 protein: CSARDSARDSQQPQHF. The CDR3 DNA follows: TGCAGTGCTAGAGATAGTGCCCGCGACTCCCAACAGCCCCAGCATTTT.

This clonotype was picked up many times. The chain combines TRBV7-8 with TRBJ1-6; TRBD1 agrees at 7 bases. The germline CDR1 and CDR2 sequences are SGHVS and FQNEAQ. This CDR3 spans 15 amino acids. The V and J ends lost 5 bases and 5 bases, in that order; junction bases with no gene match: 6. CDR3 nucleotide sequence: TGTGCCAGCAGCGGTCACAGGGGCGATAATTCACCCCTCCACTTT. Translation gives CASSGHRGDNSPLHF.

The V call is TRBV24-1, the J call TRBJ1-1; D is unresolved. Per germline, CDR1 KGHDR and CDR2 SFDVKD. The V and J ends lost 5 bases and 8 bases respectively, with 8 bases between them. The length of the CDR3 is 11 residues. CDR3 in amino acids: CATSVGSEAFF. Here the CDR3 DNA reads TGTGCCACCAGTGTGGGCAGCGAAGCTTTCTTT.

This clonotype was counted at least ten times. This chain joins TRBV20-1 and TRBJ2-7; D is possibly TRBD1 or TRBD2 (6 bases each). The V gene lost 0 bases and the J gene lost 1 base, with 10 bases spanning the gap. The CDR3 extends over 14 amino acids. CDR1 and CDR2 from the germline V gene are DFQATT and SNEGSKA (reference sequence). The CDR3 region is CSAREQGGSYEQYF. The DNA for the CDR3 is TGCAGTGCTAGAGAACAGGGAGGATCCTACGAGCAGTACTTC.

This clonotype was found many times. In nucleotides, the CDR3 is TGTGCCAGCTCACCGGTCCGGGTCGGAGAGCAGTACTTC. Translation gives CASSPVRVGEQYF. The V and J genes are TRBV18 and TRBJ2-7; D remains unclear. This CDR3 has 13 residues. V was trimmed by 3 bases and J by 7 bases, leaving 13 bases between them. Per the germline V gene, CDR1 is KGHSH and CDR2 is LQKENI.

This clonotype was picked up many times. V usage is TRBV6-2 or TRBV6-3 and J usage is TRBJ2-7, with D possibly being TRBD1 (6 bases). The V end was cut by 4 bases, the J end by 3 bases, with 19 bases between. The CDR3 runs to 16 residues. Germline V CDR1 and CDR2: MNHEY, SVGEGT. The CDR3, as DNA: TGTGCCAGCAGTTTTAATCTGTTGGGACAACTCTACGAGCAGTACTTC. Protein product: CASSFNLLGQLYEQYF.

This clonotype occurred a few times. The chain combines TRBV6-2 or TRBV6-3 with TRBJ1-1; D remains ambiguous. The CDR3 is made up of 12 amino acids. The V end lost 7 bases, the J end lost 3 bases, and 9 bases lay between the germline ends. Germline V lookup: CDR1 MNHEY, CDR2 SVGEGT. The CDR3 DNA sequence: TGTGCCAGCACCAAAGGGTACACTGAAGCTTTCTTT. Its protein product is CASTKGYTEAFF.

The table lists this clonotype with many counts. The V call is TRBV13, the J call TRBJ1-1; a possible D gene is TRBD1 (5 bases). CDR3 length: 14 amino acids. The V and J ends lost 2 bases and 11 bases respectively, with 18 bases between them. Germline V gene sequence: CDR1 PRHDT, CDR2 FYEKMQ (reference sequence). CDR3 in DNA: TGTGCCAGCAGCTTACGATATGGGGCCGGTGGGGCTTTCTTT. This gives the protein CASSLRYGAGGAFF.

The CDR3: CASRAMSTGELFF. The CDR3 bases are TGTGCCAGCAGGGCCATGAGCACCGGGGAGCTGTTTTTT. The V and J genes are TRBV12-3 or TRBV12-4 and TRBJ2-2; no clear D gene. The CDR3 length is 13 residues. The V end lost 6 bases, the J end lost 4 bases, and 9 bases lay between the germline ends.

This clonotype showed up many times. The chain joins TRBV12-3 or TRBV12-4 to TRBJ1-2; 7 bases fit TRBD1. CDR3 length: 13 residues. J gave up 3 bases and V 7 bases, and 5 bases lay outside the gene matches. The CDR3 DNA reads TGTGCCAGCACCCGCACAGGGGACTATGGCTACACCTTC. Its protein product is CASTRTGDYGYTF.

This clonotype appeared many times. The chain recombines TRBV5-6 with TRBJ1-1; D is perhaps TRBD1 (5 bases). The CDR3 is 13 residues long. Germline CDR1 reads SGHDT; CDR2 reads YYEEEE. Deletions cut 3 bases from V and 10 bases from J, with 16 bases between. CDR3 bases: TGTGCCAGCAGCTCCGGGACGCTACTGGGAGCTTTCTTT. Protein product: CASSSGTLLGAFF.

This clonotype was counted many times. V usage is TRBV7-2 and J usage is TRBJ2-2; D uncertain. Germline V CDR1 and CDR2: SGHTA, FQGNSA. The CDR3 has 13 residues. Trimming removed 4 bases at V and 2 bases at J, with 5 bases between. The CDR3 DNA reads as TGTGCCAGCAGCTCTGCCAACACCGGGGAGCTGTTTTTT. Translating gives CASSSANTGELFF.

J is TRBJ2-7 and V is TRBV25-1; D gene ambiguous. CDR3 size: 15 residues. Germline V gives CDR1 MGHDK, CDR2 SYGVNS. V gave up 4 bases and J gave up 0 bases, with 13 bases separating them. CDR3 region: CASSVTELSSYEQYF. The CDR3 DNA reads TGTGCCAGCAGTGTTACCGAACTGAGCTCCTACGAGCAGTACTTC.

This clonotype was seen only a few times. V usage is TRBV10-2 and J usage is TRBJ2-2; 10 bases agree with TRBD2. With V trimmed by 7 bases and J by 9 bases, 14 bases remained unmatched. Looked up from germline, CDR1 is WSHSY and CDR2 is SAAADI. CDR3 length: 16 amino acids. Here the CDR3 DNA reads TGCGCCAGCATTCGGTTAGCGGGAGGTTATCCCAGGGAGCTGTTTTTT. Encoded protein: CASIRLAGGYPRELFF.

This clonotype was detected many times. The chain recombines TRBV7-9 with TRBJ1-2; 7 bases align to TRBD1. Trimming at V came to 1 base and at J to 5 bases, leaving 4 bases not matched to a gene. Germline assignment: CDR1 SEHNR and CDR2 FQNEAQ (reference sequence). CDR3 length equals 14 residues. CDR3 residues: CASSLVGTAYGYTF. CDR3 sequence (DNA): TGTGCCAGCAGCTTAGTCGGGACAGCGTATGGCTACACCTTC.

V gene TRBV28 combines with J gene TRBJ2-7, with 10 positions matching TRBD2. Germline values: CDR1 MDHEN, CDR2 SYDVKM. Germline trimming cut 4 bases from V and 7 bases from J; bases unmatched to any gene: 13. The CDR3 is 16 amino acids. The CDR3 coding sequence is TGTGCCAGCAGTTCTATAACTAGCGGGAAGGTATGGGAGCAGTACTTC. This codes for CASSSITSGKVWEQYF.

This clonotype occurred many times. The chain recombines TRBV7-8 with TRBJ1-5; 8 nucleotides align to TRBD1. In germline, CDR1 is SGHVS, CDR2 FQNEAQ. V lost 5 bases, J lost 6 bases, and 6 bases stayed unmatched. The CDR3 totals 14 residues. The CDR3 sequence is CASSHQGAGQPQHF. DNA of the CDR3: TGTGCCAGCAGCCACCAGGGGGCCGGTCAGCCCCAGCATTTT.

Many counts were recorded for this clonotype. V gene TRBV27 combines with J gene TRBJ1-1; D unresolved. The V and J ends lost 8 bases and 0 bases respectively, with 13 bases between them. The CDR3 sequence is 14 residues long. The V gene's germline CDR1 is MNHEY and CDR2 SMNVEV (reference sequence). As DNA, the CDR3 is TGTGCCAGCCACGTGTCGGATATGAACACTGAAGCTTTCTTT. Encoded protein: CASHVSDMNTEAFF.

This clonotype was picked up one time. The chain uses TRBV6-2 or TRBV6-3 and TRBJ1-2; D ambiguous. V shed 2 bases and J shed 8 bases, with 6 bases lying between them. Germline V gives CDR1 MNHEY, CDR2 SVGEGT. The CDR3 is 11 residues long. The DNA of the CDR3 is TGTGCCAGCAGTTACGGGCGCGGCTACACCTTC. This sequence encodes CASSYGRGYTF.

About this clonotype itself: A much more abundant neighbour one base away suggests this may be a read error. Since the CDR3 does not end with the conserved phenylalanine or tryptophan, this likely comes from a read error. The chain combines TRBV12-3 or TRBV12-4 with TRBJ2-2; D may be TRBD2 (6 bases). With 7 bases removed from V and 0 bases from J, the gap between germline ends came to 18 bases. The CDR3 is 17 residues long. The CDR3 DNA sequence: TGTGCCAGCACCCCCAGCGACGGGACTCCGAACACCGGGGAGCTGTTTTCT. It is translated as CASTPSDGTPNTGELFS.

The sample holds many counts of this clonotype. The chain employs TRBV10-3 and TRBJ1-2, with 7 nucleotides matching TRBD1. Germline CDR1 and CDR2: ENHRY and SYGVKD. The length of the CDR3 is 14 residues. With 6 bases clipped from V and 4 bases from J, the junction kept 8 bases outside the gene matches. The CDR3 coding sequence is TGTGCCATCAGACCGACAGGGCTCGGCTATGGCTACACCTTC. Amino acid sequence: CAIRPTGLGYGYTF.

This clonotype was observed many times. This chain uses TRBV6-5 with TRBJ2-7, with 8 bases that match TRBD1. There are 15 residues in the CDR3. J gave up 2 bases and V 2 bases, and 5 bases lay outside the gene matches. Germline V gene lookup returns CDR1 MNHEY and CDR2 SVGAGI. Here the CDR3 reads CASSYTSGQAYEQYF. The CDR3 DNA sequence: TGTGCCAGCAGTTACACTTCGGGACAGGCCTACGAGCAGTACTTC.